This TCR beta chain stems from a study of brain T cells in children with intractable seizures. Measured with immunoSEQ multiplex PCR; TCRdb has only the in-frame clones, and not every one. This sample carries under 150,000 clones, approximately 94% of them seen once, and the ten largest clones take under 4.5%. Only cases whose brain tissue showed the highest T cell transcript signatures were sequenced. Before surgery, patients took at least one anti-epileptic drug. This CDR3 has 12 residues. The germline V gene encodes CDR1 LGHDT and CDR2 YNNKEL (reference sequence). Deletions cut 4 bases from V and 3 bases from J, with 7 bases between.

The sample consisted of peripheral blood, taken at surgery. This receptor was obtained from a boy less than two years old with hemimegalencephaly and intractable seizures. The chain is built from TRBV3-1 (or the pseudogene TRBV3-2) and TRBJ2-7; no definite D call. CDR3 residues: CASSLLGYEQYF. As DNA, the CDR3 is TGTGCCAGCAGCCTATTGGGCTACGAGCAGTACTTC.